This T cell receptor beta chain was identified during a study of T cell clones after liver transplantation. Overall study: TCRbeta sequencing after a pre-transplant mixed lymphocyte reaction identified graft-donor-reactive clones, later tracked in post-transplant blood. Three of eight recipients were HCV-positive; others had non-autoimmune, non-viral indications.

Germline assignment: CDR1 SEHNR and CDR2 FQNEAQ (reference sequence). V lost 4 bases and J lost 7; bases outside the gene matches: 8. CDR3 length equals 16 residues. Study-level findings and limits: Low donor cell numbers restricted donor-reactive repertoire measurement in two subjects.

The table came from immunoSEQ multiplex PCR; TCRdb's copy has only in-frame clones and leaves some out. The sample includes some 70,000 clones, 80% of them seen just once. Note on this clone: What it binds is not known.

Material: CD4+ T cells from blood, obtained before liver transplant. The TCR was taken from a human donor who received a liver transplant. V gene TRBV7-9 combines with J gene TRBJ2-7; 15 nucleotides agree with TRBD2. The CDR3 coding sequence is TGTGCCAGCAGCTGGGGACTAGCGGGAGGAGTCGAGGAGCAGTACTTC. It encodes CASSWGLAGGVEEQYF. The entire variable domain, with the rest obtained from reference TRBV7-9 and TRBJ2-7, is as follows: DTGVSQNPRHKITKRGQNVTFRCDPISEHNRLYWYRQTLGQGPEFLTYFQNEAQLEKSRLLSDRFSAERPKGSFSTLEIQRTEQGDSAMYLCASSWGLAGGVEEQYFGPGTRLTVT.